The 21 T cell receptor beta chains given below trace back to one sample, sequenced in a study of blood T cell repertoires in COVID-19. Repertoires were generated with immunoSEQ multiplex PCR, while TCRdb's copy carries only in-frame clones and drops some. The table lists about 97,000 clones, 87% of them singletons. What was sequenced was peripheral blood. The receptors stem from a human donor in a cohort sampled during active COVID-19.

This chain connects TRBV28 to TRBJ2-1; 10 bases map to TRBD2. V dropped 5 bases and J dropped 6; count of bases not matched to a gene: 7. The CDR3 contains 15 residues. Germline CDR1 MDHEN, CDR2 SYDVKM. CDR3 in amino acids: CASSGGAGGRNEQFF. The CDR3 DNA follows: TGTGCCAGCAGTGGGGGAGCGGGAGGGCGCAATGAGCAGTTCTTC.

The chain links TRBV4-3 to TRBJ2-1, with TRBD2 matching over 10 bases. The V segment lost 0 bases and the J segment 6 bases; nucleotides outside the gene matches: 5. The CDR3 runs 16 residues. Germline assignment: CDR1 LGHNA and CDR2 YSLEER. CDR3 DNA sequence: TGCGCCAGCAGCCAAGAACCTAGCGGGGGCGCCAATGAGCAGTTCTTC. This translates into CASSQEPSGGANEQFF.

The count of this clone is one. The genes are TRBV19 and TRBJ2-7; 8 bases map to TRBD1. CDR3 length: 15 amino acids. In germline, CDR1 is LNHDA, CDR2 SQIVND (reference sequence). The J segment lost 5 bases and the V segment lost 5 bases, leaving 11 bases of the junction unmatched. CDR3 DNA sequence: TGTGCCAGTAGTCCTACAGGACAGGGAACGGACGAGCAGTACTTC. It is translated as CASSPTGQGTDEQYF.

The chain recombines TRBV6-6 with TRBJ2-1; weak D call: TRBD2 (6 bases). The CDR3 runs to 15 residues. Germline-derived CDR1 and CDR2 are MNHNY and SVGAGI (reference sequence). V was clipped by 0 bases and J by 6 bases, with 12 bases between them. The CDR3 loop is CASSYSELAPNEQFF. Here the CDR3 DNA reads TGTGCCAGCAGTTACTCGGAGCTAGCGCCCAATGAGCAGTTCTTC.

This chain joins TRBV2 and TRBJ2-2; D is ambiguous. Germline values: CDR1 SNHLY, CDR2 FYNNEI. The CDR3 has 14 amino acids. Trimming shortened V by 0 bases and J by 7 bases, and 9 bases separated the two germline ends. CDR3 loop: CASSEAVGGGELFF. Here the CDR3 DNA reads TGTGCCAGCAGTGAAGCAGTAGGCGGCGGGGAGCTGTTTTTT.

This clone was seen just once. V is TRBV5-6 and J is TRBJ2-7, with D uncertain. Germline assignment: CDR1 SGHDT and CDR2 YYEEEE. This CDR3 is built from 14 residues. V dropped 6 bases and J dropped 1 base, with 14 bases sitting between them. The chain's CDR3 is CASTYTGWSYEQYF. The CDR3 bases are TGTGCCAGCACCTACACCGGGTGGTCCTACGAGCAGTACTTC.

The V gene is TRBV5-1, the J gene TRBJ1-1, with D tentatively TRBD1 (5 bases). From germline, CDR1 is SGHRS and CDR2 YFSETQ. The CDR3 is 14 residues long. The V gene lost 0 bases and the J gene lost 1 base, with 7 bases spanning the gap. CDR3 sequence: CASSLAGKNTEAFF. CDR3 coding DNA: TGCGCCAGCAGCTTGGCAGGGAAGAACACTGAAGCTTTCTTT.

The J gene is TRBJ2-1, the V gene TRBV9; 7 nucleotides line up with TRBD2. Losses at the gene ends were 2 bases for V and 5 bases for J; bases not matched to a gene: 7. Germline lookup yields CDR1 SGDLS and CDR2 YYNGEE. CDR3 length equals 15 residues. CDR3 residues: CASSVYGRSNNEQFF. CDR3 sequence (DNA): TGTGCCAGCAGCGTTTACGGGAGGAGCAACAATGAGCAGTTCTTC.

The chain is built from TRBV25-1 and TRBJ1-1, with 9 positions matching TRBD1. CDR3 size: 15 residues. The ends lost 10 bases at V and 5 bases at J; junction bases unmatched: 14. Germline V gene sequence: CDR1 MGHDK, CDR2 SYGVNS. CDR3 bases: TGTGCCACCGAAACACGTGGCGGACAGGGGACTGAAGCTTTCTTT. It encodes CATETRGGQGTEAFF.

This chain links TRBV7-2 with TRBJ2-7; D may be TRBD1 (5 bases). V dropped 1 base and J dropped 0 bases, with 16 bases sitting between them. CDR3 length: 17 amino acids. The germline gives CDR1 SGHTA, CDR2 FQGNSA. CDR3 amino acids: CASSLGAGRPDSYEQYF. The CDR3 DNA is TGTGCCAGCAGCTTAGGCGCAGGGCGGCCGGACTCCTACGAGCAGTACTTC.

This CDR3 is CASSQVSAGELFF. CDR3 bases: TGTGCCAGCAGCCAAGTTAGCGCCGGGGAGCTGTTTTTT. V usage is TRBV3-1 (or the pseudogene TRBV3-2) and J usage is TRBJ2-2, with TRBD2 as a possible D gene (5 bases). Trimming took off 1 base at V and 6 bases at J, with 6 bases between the two ends. Per germline, CDR1 LGHDT and CDR2 YNNKEL (reference sequence). This CDR3 has 13 amino acids.

The V gene is TRBV7-8, the J gene TRBJ1-1, with 10 bases fitting TRBD1. J gave up 4 bases and V 5 bases, and 7 bases lay outside the gene matches. Looked up from germline, CDR1 is SGHVS and CDR2 is FQNEAQ. The CDR3 length is 15 residues. The CDR3 DNA sequence: TGTGCCAGCAGCCCGACAGGGGGCATGGGCACTGAAGCTTTCTTT. This encodes CASSPTGGMGTEAFF. Full variable domain (missing parts from reference TRBV7-8 and TRBJ1-1): GAGVSQSPRYKVAKRGQDVALRCDPISGHVSLFWYQQALGQGPEFLTYFQNEAQLDKSGLPSDRFFAERPEGSVSTLKIQRTQQEDSAVYLCASSPTGGMGTEAFFGQGTRLTVV.

The CDR3 region has the DNA TGCGCCAGCAGCCTCGGAGCTAGCGGGAGCTTATACAATGAGCAGTTCTTC. Translation: CASSLGASGSLYNEQFF. V is TRBV4-1 and J is TRBJ2-1; 10 bases align to TRBD2. Trimming at V came to 4 bases and at J to 4 bases, leaving 10 bases not matched to a gene. Per the germline V gene, CDR1 is MGHRA and CDR2 is YSYEKL. The CDR3 sequence is 17 residues long.

The gene calls are TRBV5-1 and TRBJ2-2; no clear D. Germline V gene data show CDR1 as SGHRS and CDR2 as YFSETQ. The CDR3 length is 13 residues. V was cut by 2 bases and J by 8 bases, with 10 bases left in between. The CDR3 sequence is CASSLAPLGELFF. The CDR3, as DNA: TGCGCCAGCAGCTTAGCGCCCCTAGGGGAGCTGTTTTTT.

The chain combines TRBV19 with TRBJ2-3, with TRBD1 matching 8 bases. This CDR3 is 13 amino acids long. CDR1 is LNHDA, CDR2 SQIVND, per germline (reference sequence). With 5 bases clipped from V and 6 bases from J, the junction kept 4 bases outside the gene matches. CDR3 protein: CASSQGAGDTQYF. CDR3 DNA: TGTGCCAGTAGTCAGGGGGCTGGGGATACGCAGTATTTT. Full variable domain (missing parts from reference TRBV19 and TRBJ2-3): DGGITQSPKYLFRKEGQNVTLSCEQNLNHDAMYWYRQDPGQGLRLIYYSQIVNDFQKGDIAEGYSVSREKKESFPLTVTSAQKNPTAFYLCASSQGAGDTQYFGPGTRLTVL.

This chain connects TRBV7-3 to TRBJ2-1; no clear D gene. Germline loops: CDR1 SGHTA, CDR2 FQGTGA. This CDR3 has 15 amino acids. V lost 2 bases and J lost 1, with 9 bases in between. CDR3 sequence (DNA): TGTGCCAGCAGCTTATTCCTCGGTTCCTACAATGAGCAGTTCTTC. It yields the protein CASSLFLGSYNEQFF.

The gene calls are TRBV19 and TRBJ2-5; the D gene is possibly TRBD1 (6 bases). Germline V gene lookup returns CDR1 LNHDA and CDR2 SQIVND (reference sequence). The CDR3 covers 14 residues. V lost 5 bases, J lost 5 bases, and 15 bases lay in between. For the CDR3, the DNA is TGTGCCAGTAGTCCATCAGGGGTCTCGGAGACCCAGTACTTC. Residues: CASSPSGVSETQYF.

The chain combines TRBV5-4 with TRBJ1-6; D unclear. In germline, CDR1 is SGHNT, CDR2 YYREEE (reference sequence). There are 13 residues in the CDR3. V was trimmed by 0 bases and J by 7 bases, leaving 5 bases between them. Here the CDR3 DNA reads TGTGCCAGCAGCTTGGACACAAATTCACCCCTCCACTTT. As protein: CASSLDTNSPLHF.

The chain links TRBV19 to TRBJ1-5, with 10 positions matching TRBD1. This CDR3 comprises 15 residues. Looked up from germline, CDR1 is LNHDA and CDR2 is SQIVND (reference sequence). The V gene end was trimmed by 4 bases and the J gene end by 4 bases; junction bases not matched to a gene: 4. In nucleotides, the CDR3 is TGTGCCAGTAGTAACGGACAGGGGGGTAATCAGCCCCAGCATTTT. It yields the protein CASSNGQGGNQPQHF.

A few counts support this clone. The V gene is TRBV5-1, the J gene TRBJ2-7; TRBD2 aligns across 8 bases. The CDR3 consists of 16 residues. The V segment lost 4 bases and the J segment 2 bases; nucleotides outside the gene matches: 11. Per germline, CDR1 SGHRS and CDR2 YFSETQ. The CDR3 protein is CASSLAGGLGPYEQYF. The CDR3 DNA reads as TGCGCCAGCAGCCTAGCCGGGGGACTAGGTCCCTACGAGCAGTACTTC.

This chain joins TRBV6-5 and TRBJ2-5; 10 nucleotides align to TRBD1. J lost 4 bases, V lost 11 bases, and 10 bases had no gene match. This CDR3 spans 14 amino acids. Germline lookup yields CDR1 MNHEY and CDR2 SVGAGI. The CDR3 loop reads CAAGTGAAGETQYF. The DNA of the CDR3 is TGTGCCGCGGGGACAGGGGCCGCTGGAGAGACCCAGTACTTC.